This T cell receptor (beta chain) was obtained from a study of T-cell reconstitution after alpha-beta-depleted transplantation in children (dated by TCRdb to 2015 to 2016). At the level of the whole study: Using TCR repertoire profiling, the study quantitatively followed how T-cell immune reconstitution unfolded in children after TCRalphabeta/CD19-depleted allogeneic hematopoietic cell transplantation.

This clonotype was seen more than once but under ten times. There is no known antigen for this receptor. Base quality data are lacking; no much larger clone is found one base away. Receptors were amplified or captured by PCR. Sequencer: Illumina HiSeq 2500. To normalize quantification of the TCRbeta repertoire, the TCR libraries were built with molecular barcoding that relied on unique molecular identifiers. TCRdb trimmed public reads at Q25 via fastp, called clones via MiXCR and kept in-frame beta chains. Every distinct CDR3 protein forms one entry, paired with its most common genes and DNA. Counted in this sample were some 500,000 distinct CDR3 sequences; about 31% of them appeared once. The top ten clonotypes cover approximately 2.3% of the sample. Clipping removes 4 bases from V and 3 bases from J, with 2 as the unmatched junction base count. The germline V gene supplies CDR1 SGHRS and CDR2 YFSETQ. From the cysteine up to the phenylalanine, the CDR3 has a length of 13 residues. Only the CDR3 DNA stays, 39 bases, in frame from base 1.

The origin of this receptor is a human donor who donated a stem cell graft to a child with aplastic anemia. The chain was built from TRBV5-1 and TRBJ1-2, and 8 bases in between align with TRBD1. Source: PBMCs from the stem cell graft donor, taken from the stem cell graft. The nucleotide sequence reads TGCGCCAGCAGCCCGGGACAGGACTATGGCTACACCTTC. The encoded protein is CASSPGQDYGYTF.